This TCR beta chain was captured in a study of control samples from healthy donors and cancer patients. Only in-frame clones appear in the TCRdb table, and some are missing; sequencing was by immunoSEQ multiplex PCR. The table has 130,000 to 150,000 clones, more than 85% seen once. The CDR3 consists of 15 residues. The V gene's germline CDR1 is SGHKS and CDR2 YYEKEE (reference sequence). The V and J ends lost 0 bases and 8 bases respectively, with 17 bases between them. The gene calls are TRBV5-5 and TRBJ1-2, with no clear D. Sequencing was carried out using blood. The clonotype was recovered from a man aged 25 to 40 in good health. The CDR3 region has the DNA TGTGCCAGCAGCTTGGAATGGACTAACACCCTCGGCTACACCTTC. It codes for CASSLEWTNTLGYTF.